Each of the 17 T cell receptor beta chains below was sequenced from the same sample in a study of blood T cell repertoires in COVID-19. The method was immunoSEQ multiplex PCR; TCRdb's version includes in-frame clones alone and lacks a portion of them. The sample includes roughly 170,000 clones, approximately 87% seen only once; the top ten take under 15%. Sample: peripheral blood. These receptors originate from an older woman with COVID-19, enrolled during active disease.

V gene TRBV15 combines with J gene TRBJ2-1; the D gene is possibly TRBD2 (7 bases). CDR1 and CDR2 (germline): LNHNV, YYDKDF (reference sequence). This CDR3 is built from 15 residues. V was pared by 3 bases and J by 3 bases, with 12 bases between. CDR3 nucleotides: TGTGCCACCAGCAGGGAGGGGGAGGGCTACAATGAGCAGTTCTTC. It codes for CATSREGEGYNEQFF. The full variable domain, rest sourced from reference TRBV15 and TRBJ2-1, is DAMVIQNPRYQVTQFGKPVTLSCSQTLNHNVMYWYQQKSSQAPKLLFHYYDKDFNNEADTPDNFQSRRPNTSFCFLDIRSPGLGDTAMYLCATSREGEGYNEQFFGPGTRLTVL.

The rearrangement joins TRBV5-1 to TRBJ1-1; TRBD1 agrees at 9 bases. The V gene end was trimmed by 7 bases and the J gene end by 5 bases; junction bases not matched to a gene: 9. The length of the CDR3 is 14 residues. Germline loops: CDR1 SGHRS, CDR2 YFSETQ. The CDR3 region has the DNA TGCGCCAGCGCCATGACAGGGGGGAGGACTGAAGCTTTCTTT. Protein product: CASAMTGGRTEAFF.

V is TRBV28 and J is TRBJ2-2, with 9 bases matching TRBD1. After removal of 4 bases from V and 5 bases from J, the junction contained 2 bases not matched to a gene. The CDR3 covers 14 residues. Germline V gene data show CDR1 as MDHEN and CDR2 as SYDVKM. CDR3 in amino acids: CASSSGQGTGELFF. The DNA for the CDR3 is TGTGCCAGCAGTTCTGGACAGGGGACCGGGGAGCTGTTTTTT.

The chain has TRBV11-2 and TRBJ2-1, with TRBD2 matching 10 bases. The trim removed 6 bases at V and 0 bases at J, leaving 14 bases unmatched. The CDR3 sequence is 19 residues long. Germline-derived CDR1 and CDR2 are SGHAT and FQNNGV. In DNA form, the CDR3 reads TGTGCCAGCAGACCATCCCCCGGGACTAGCGATAACTCCTACAATGAGCAGTTCTTC. As protein: CASRPSPGTSDNSYNEQFF.

This rearrangement joins TRBV30 to TRBJ2-3, with 8 bases aligning to TRBD1. The CDR3 is 15 residues long. V trimming: 1 base; J trimming: 3 bases; junction bases outside the gene matches: 6. Per the germline V gene, CDR1 is GTSNPN and CDR2 is SVGIG (reference sequence). CDR3 bases: TGTGCCTGGAGTGCGACAGGGGCCGCTACAGATACGCAGTATTTT. As protein: CAWSATGAATDTQYF.

This clone was seen only once. Here the CDR3 reads CASSEQSGNTIYF. CDR3 coding DNA: TGTGCCAGCAGTGAACAGTCTGGAAACACCATATATTTT. The rearrangement joins TRBV6-1 to TRBJ1-3; D unclear. Germline V lookup: CDR1 MNHNS, CDR2 SASEGT. The CDR3 runs 13 residues. Trimming cost V 2 bases and J 1 base, with 3 bases left between them.

The count of this clone is one. The chain has TRBV24-1 and TRBJ2-7; D is possibly TRBD2 (5 bases). Trimming pared 1 base from V and 6 bases from J, leaving 9 bases between. The CDR3 is 13 amino acids. Per germline, CDR1 KGHDR and CDR2 SFDVKD. CDR3 DNA sequence: TGTGCCACCAGTGATTTAGGGAGAGGCGAGCAGTACTTC. Translating it yields CATSDLGRGEQYF.

The gene calls are TRBV6-5 and TRBJ1-2; no firm D call. Germline values: CDR1 MNHEY, CDR2 SVGAGI. The CDR3 is 14 amino acids. V lost 2 bases, J lost 4 bases, and 11 bases lay in between. This CDR3 reads CASSYASQAYGYTF. DNA for the CDR3: TGTGCCAGCAGTTACGCCTCGCAGGCCTATGGCTACACCTTC.

The genes are TRBV21-1 and TRBJ2-7; the table assigns TRBD2, which was not confirmed against the DNA. TRBV21-1 is a pseudogene locus. The CDR3 consists of 18 residues. The CDR3 loop reads CASSIKGLAGGPLYEQYF. DNA for the CDR3: TGTGCCAGCAGCATAAAAGGACTAGCGGGAGGACCCTTATACGAGCAGTACTTC.

The sample holds one count of this clone. This CDR3 is CASSLAQARSNQPQHF. CDR3 coding DNA: TGTGCCAGCAGCTTAGCCCAGGCCCGTAGCAATCAGCCCCAGCATTTT. The chain is built from TRBV7-8 and TRBJ1-5; D uncertain. Germline loops: CDR1 SGHVS, CDR2 FQNEAQ. The germline V and J ends were trimmed by 0 bases and 0 bases, with 9 bases remaining between them. The CDR3 sequence is 16 residues long.

V gene TRBV3-1 (or the pseudogene TRBV3-2) combines with J gene TRBJ2-4; 12 bases match TRBD2. Germline CDR1 is LGHDT and CDR2 is YNNKEL (reference sequence). Unmatched junction bases numbered 7, after V lost 1 base and J lost 3 bases. CDR3 length equals 18 residues. The CDR3 DNA follows: TGTGCCAGCAGCCAAGGACTAGCGGGAGTACGAGTCAAAAACATTCAGTACTTC. The encoded protein is CASSQGLAGVRVKNIQYF.

This clone was seen just once. The chain employs TRBV5-8 and TRBJ1-5; 11 nucleotides line up with TRBD1. The CDR3 totals 14 residues. Germline CDR1 SGHTS, CDR2 YDEGEE. The V segment lost 4 bases and the J segment 7 bases; nucleotides outside the gene matches: 4. Here the CDR3 DNA reads TGTGCCAGCAGCCAGGGACAGGGGGTCCAGCCCCAGCATTTT. Amino acids: CASSQGQGVQPQHF.

J is TRBJ1-6 and V is TRBV3-1 (or the pseudogene TRBV3-2); no definite D call. Germline V gene data show CDR1 as LGHDT and CDR2 as YNNKEL (reference sequence). This CDR3 is 13 amino acids long. V was pared by 0 bases and J by 11 bases, with 8 bases between. As DNA, the CDR3 is TGTGCCAGCAGCCAAGATACCCAGACACCCCTCCACTTT. Its protein is CASSQDTQTPLHF.

The J gene is TRBJ1-1, the V gene TRBV11-2; D possibly corresponds to TRBD1 (6 bases). Deletions cut 6 bases from V and 8 bases from J, with 19 bases between. The CDR3 totals 14 residues. The V gene's germline CDR1 is SGHAT and CDR2 FQNNGV. The DNA for the CDR3 is TGTGCCAGCAGAAATACAGGGAATGACGCGGAAGCTTTCTTT. Translating it yields CASRNTGNDAEAFF.

V usage is TRBV7-3 and J usage is TRBJ2-5; 8 bases agree with TRBD2. This CDR3 has 13 residues. Per the germline V gene, CDR1 is SGHTA and CDR2 is FQGTGA. V lost 5 bases, J lost 1 base, and 0 bases stayed unmatched. CDR3 bases: TGTGCCAGCAGCACTAGCGGCCAAGAGACCCAGTACTTC. This translates into CASSTSGQETQYF.

The chain links TRBV12-5 to TRBJ1-2; TRBD1 aligns across 10 bases. Germline V gene lookup returns CDR1 LGHNT and CDR2 FRNRAP. This CDR3 has 14 residues. V lost 5 bases and J lost 4; bases outside the gene matches: 4. The CDR3 reads CASGRGQGGYGYTF. DNA of the CDR3: TGTGCTAGTGGTCGTGGACAGGGGGGCTATGGCTACACCTTC.

V is TRBV7-3 and J is TRBJ2-2; 7 bases fit TRBD1. The CDR3 is 14 residues long. Germline loops: CDR1 SGHTA, CDR2 FQGTGA. V lost 4 bases to trimming and J lost 4 bases; unmatched junction nucleotides: 3. For the CDR3, the DNA is TGTGCCAGCAGCTCAACAGGGGTCACCGGGGAGCTGTTTTTT. Its protein product is CASSSTGVTGELFF.